This entry concerns a single TCR beta chain. Its matching antigen is unknown. A much larger clone lies a single base off, so this may be a read error. TCRdb called the 5' RACE reads again in MiXCR, with one record for every CDR3 protein. The repertoire holds around 1.7 million distinct CDR3 sequences, with about 31% as singletons. The data were taken from a study of identical twins. Study-wide results and caveats: Analyses based on zero insertions could be partly confounded by invariant MAIT and iNKT cells.

V shed 4 bases and J shed 7 bases, with 18 bases lying between them. The CDR3 loop spans 14 amino acids. In germline, CDR1 is SGHRS, CDR2 YFSETQ. The source of this sequence is a newborn girl in good health. Sequencing was done on a sample of cord blood. The chain has TRBV5-1 and TRBJ2-7, with D perhaps matching TRBD2 (6 bases). CDR3: CASSPSSGYNEQYF. The CDR3 nucleotides read TGCGCCAGCAGCCCGAGTAGCGGATATAATGAGCAGTACTTC.